These 5 T cell receptor beta chains were all obtained from the same sample, sequenced in a study of blood T cell repertoires in COVID-19. Only in-frame clones appear in the TCRdb table, and some are missing; sequencing was by immunoSEQ multiplex PCR. The data show 500,000 to 600,000 clones, roughly 89% seen once. The sample was peripheral blood. The receptors were gathered from a woman in her 50s with COVID-19, enrolled during active disease.

The chain combines TRBV6-5 with TRBJ1-5, with 9 positions matching TRBD1. The CDR3 loop spans 15 amino acids. Germline CDR1 is MNHEY and CDR2 is SVGAGI. Losses at the gene ends were 10 bases for V and 5 bases for J; bases not matched to a gene: 12. The CDR3 nucleotides are TGTGCCACCTCCGGACAGGGGATCGGGGATCAGCCCCAGCATTTT. Its translation: CATSGQGIGDQPQHF.

The J gene is TRBJ2-1, the V gene TRBV24-1; D gene ambiguous. The V gene's germline CDR1 is KGHDR and CDR2 SFDVKD. The V end lost 2 bases, the J end lost 3 bases, and 13 bases lay between the germline ends. The CDR3 consists of 16 residues. The CDR3 DNA is TGTGCCACCAGTGATTCTCGACATCCTCGCTACAATGAGCAGTTCTTC. Its translation is CATSDSRHPRYNEQFF.

The DNA of the CDR3 is TGTGCCAGCAGCGCCGACAGGGTGGGGTCTGAAGCTTTCTTT. This sequence encodes CASSADRVGSEAFF. V and J are TRBV9 and TRBJ1-1; TRBD1 matches at 7 bases. The germline V gene encodes CDR1 SGDLS and CDR2 YYNGEE. The CDR3 extends over 14 amino acids. J lost 6 bases, V lost 3 bases, and 8 bases had no gene match.

The chain has TRBV3-1 (or the pseudogene TRBV3-2) and TRBJ2-5; 8 bases match TRBD2. The CDR3 is 12 amino acids. In germline, CDR1 is LGHDT, CDR2 YNNKEL (reference sequence). Trimming took 11 bases from V and 6 from J; bases not matched to a gene: 8. As DNA, the CDR3 is TGTGCCGCCGGGGGGGCCGGGAAGACCCAGTACTTC. Protein product: CAAGGAGKTQYF.

V gene TRBV10-3 combines with J gene TRBJ2-1, with D possibly matching TRBD2 (6 bases). Trimming removed 3 bases from V and 4 bases from J, with 13 bases in between. CDR3 length: 15 residues. Per germline, CDR1 ENHRY and CDR2 SYGVKD. This CDR3 reads CAISDLPGDYNEQFF. The CDR3 nucleotides read TGTGCCATCAGTGACCTCCCGGGAGATTACAATGAGCAGTTCTTC.